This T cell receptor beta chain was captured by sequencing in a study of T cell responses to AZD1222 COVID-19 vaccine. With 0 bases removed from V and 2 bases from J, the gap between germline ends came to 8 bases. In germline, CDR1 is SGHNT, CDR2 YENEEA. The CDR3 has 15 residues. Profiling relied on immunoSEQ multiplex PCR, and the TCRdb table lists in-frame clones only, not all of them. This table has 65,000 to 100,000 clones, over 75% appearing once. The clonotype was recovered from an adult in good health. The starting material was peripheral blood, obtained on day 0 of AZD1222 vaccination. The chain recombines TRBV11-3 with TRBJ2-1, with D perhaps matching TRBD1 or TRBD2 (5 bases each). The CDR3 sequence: CASSLEQGAYNEQFF. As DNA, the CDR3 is TGTGCCAGCAGCTTAGAGCAGGGAGCCTACAATGAGCAGTTCTTC.